Listed below are T cell receptor beta chains from one sample, sequenced in a study of shared clonotypes between healthy human individuals. Clones were sequenced by immunoSEQ multiplex PCR, and TCRdb holds only the in-frame ones, with some missing. The sample has 450,000 to 700,000 clones; nearly 97% are singletons. The specimen was naive CD8+ T cells sorted from blood. These receptor sequences come from a woman under 40 in good health. Each CDR3 is given with its conserved first and last residue.

j_call | v_call | cdr3_aa
TRBJ2-7 | TRBV7-6 | CASSLAGGEQYF
TRBJ2-4 | TRBV27 | CASSSGTGRNIQYF
TRBJ1-5 | TRBV27 | CASSLISNQPQHF
TRBJ1-1 | TRBV9 | CASSVAQGLNTEAFF
TRBJ2-5 | TRBV2 | CASVREARETQYF
TRBJ2-7 | TRBV25-1 | CASTGDSYEQYF
TRBJ2-1 | TRBV20-1 | CSARVVNEQFF
TRBJ2-4 | TRBV7-8 | CASSPGLAGVDWAKNIQYF
TRBJ2-5 | TRBV10-3 | CAKGRRGGETQYF
TRBJ2-7 | TRBV27 | CASSLTHGTSLYEQYF
TRBJ2-1 | TRBV28 | CASSSDRQGASRYNEQFF
TRBJ2-5 | TRBV7-9 | CASSPLALQETQYF
TRBJ2-5 | TRBV9 | CASSVEPGLVWETQYF
TRBJ2-1 | TRBV28 | CASRTLGDDEQFF
TRBJ2-7 | TRBV2 | CASSGMVSSYEQYF
TRBJ2-1 | TRBV9 | CASSVGDEAGDYNEQFF
TRBJ2-6 | TRBV9 | CASSAPLGANVLTF
TRBJ2-1 | TRBV19 | CASGAGGSYNEQFF
TRBJ2-5 | TRBV28 | CASAWGYQETQYF
TRBJ2-7 | TRBV7-6 | CASSLGAGAGYEQYF